The sample holds a few counts of the clone carrying this T cell receptor beta chain. The data were taken from a study of blood T cell repertoires in COVID-19. Whole-study context: The analysed material was cDNA or gDNA that came from T cells, B-cell-depleted T cells, or PBMCs.

The CDR3 spans 15 residues. Germline V lookup: CDR1 ENHRY, CDR2 SYGVKD. V shed 3 bases and J 7 bases; nucleotides not matched to a gene: 7. Clones were sequenced by immunoSEQ multiplex PCR, and TCRdb holds only the in-frame ones, with some missing. The data show roughly 140,000 clones, 84% seen once. This receptor was identified in a man aged 65-85 years with acute or convalescent COVID-19. The gene calls are TRBV10-3 and TRBJ1-5; 9 bases agree with TRBD1. The source material was peripheral blood. The CDR3 loop is CAISDPGTGLQPQHF. The CDR3 DNA follows: TGTGCCATCAGTGACCCCGGGACAGGGTTACAGCCCCAGCATTTT.